This T cell receptor (beta chain) was obtained from a study of a mutant IDH1 vaccine in newly diagnosed glioma. Turning to the study itself: Weeks 1, 3, 5, 7, 11, 15, 19 and 23 were when patients received their eight vaccinations. A 62.5% male, approximately 38% female split and a mean age of roughly 37 years characterized treated patients.

Here immunoSEQ multiplex PCR was the method, and the copy in TCRdb shows in-frame clones only, minus some. This sample has under 55,000 clones, with around nine tenths found just once. Time point denoted: week 11, during vaccination. All doses held 300 ug of mutant IDH1 20-mer peptide, with topical imiquimod. Those who donated had recent WHO grade 3 or 4 IDH1-mutant, ATRX-lost astrocytomas. Study-wide findings and caveats: Approximately 93% of patients showed vaccine-induced immune responses across multiple MHC alleles.

For this clone: Its cognate antigen is unknown.

V trimming: 5 bases; J trimming: 8 bases; junction bases outside the gene matches: 7. Germline V gene data show CDR1 as SGHTA and CDR2 as FQGNSA. The CDR3 consists of 13 residues. The specimen was PBMCs, collected from a glioma patient whose treatment included an IDH1 peptide vaccine. The genes are TRBV7-2 and TRBJ1-2; 8 bases fit TRBD1. The clonotype originates from a man aged 50 to 59 with glioma. This CDR3 is CASSIGQGRGYTF. In nucleotides, the CDR3 is TGTGCCAGCAGCATAGGACAGGGACGGGGCTACACCTTC.